This T cell receptor beta chain was captured by sequencing in a study of blood T cell repertoires in COVID-19. About the study: Some COVID-19 samples were acute and others convalescent; all came from the United States, Italy and Spain. PBMCs, B-cell-depleted T cells, or T cells were the source of the cDNA or gDNA that made up the material.

As handled by the study authors: Reference gene primer amplification gave estimated nucleated cell counts. The method was immunoSEQ multiplex PCR; TCRdb's version includes in-frame clones alone and lacks a portion of them. V, J and clone size are those of that table, while D and trimming were read from the DNA. The sample lists about 48,000 clones, roughly 88% occurring once. This clone is categorized as medium-sized. CDR1 and CDR2 (germline): SNHLY, FYNNEI. Deletions cut 6 bases from V and 8 bases from J, with 13 bases between. CDR3 size: 12 residues. Sequenced input: peripheral blood. This sequence was found in a man in his 70s with acute or convalescent COVID-19. This chain links TRBV2 with TRBJ1-2; a weak D match, TRBD1 (5 bases). The DNA of the CDR3 is TGTGCCAGCAGGGTAGGGGTCCGCGGCTACACCTTC. Protein: CASRVGVRGYTF.